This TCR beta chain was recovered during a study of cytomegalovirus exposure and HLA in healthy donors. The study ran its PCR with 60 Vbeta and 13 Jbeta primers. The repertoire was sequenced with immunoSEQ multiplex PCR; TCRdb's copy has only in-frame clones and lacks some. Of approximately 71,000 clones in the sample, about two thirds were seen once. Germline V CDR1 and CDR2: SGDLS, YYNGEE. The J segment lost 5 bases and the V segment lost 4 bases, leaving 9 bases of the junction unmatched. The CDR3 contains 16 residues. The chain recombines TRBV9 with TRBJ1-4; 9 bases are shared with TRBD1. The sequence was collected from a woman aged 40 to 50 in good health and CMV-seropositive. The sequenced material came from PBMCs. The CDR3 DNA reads TGTGCCAGCAGCTCTCACCCCGGGACAGGGAATGAAAAACTGTTTTTT. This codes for CASSSHPGTGNEKLFF.